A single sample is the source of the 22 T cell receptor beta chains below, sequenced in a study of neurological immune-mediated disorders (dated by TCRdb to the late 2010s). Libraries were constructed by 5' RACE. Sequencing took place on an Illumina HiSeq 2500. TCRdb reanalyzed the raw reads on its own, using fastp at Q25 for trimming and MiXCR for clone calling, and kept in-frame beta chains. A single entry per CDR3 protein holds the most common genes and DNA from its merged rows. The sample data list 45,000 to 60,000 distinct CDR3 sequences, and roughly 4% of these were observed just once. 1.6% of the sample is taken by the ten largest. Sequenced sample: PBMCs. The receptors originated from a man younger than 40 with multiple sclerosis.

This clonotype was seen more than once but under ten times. As DNA, the CDR3 is TGTGCCAGCAGTTTAAAAGCAGGGGTCACTGAAGCTTTCTTT. Its translation: CASSLKAGVTEAFF. This chain joins TRBV12-3 or TRBV12-4 and TRBJ1-1, with D possibly being TRBD1 (6 bases). V lost 2 bases, J lost 4 bases, and 11 bases lay in between. The CDR3 spans 14 residues.

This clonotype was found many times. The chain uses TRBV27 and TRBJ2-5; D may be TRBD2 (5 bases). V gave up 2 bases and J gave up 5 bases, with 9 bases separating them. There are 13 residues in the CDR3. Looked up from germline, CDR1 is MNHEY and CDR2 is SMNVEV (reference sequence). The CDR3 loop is CASSLNGDETQYF. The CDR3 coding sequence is TGTGCCAGCAGTTTAAACGGGGATGAGACCCAGTACTTC.

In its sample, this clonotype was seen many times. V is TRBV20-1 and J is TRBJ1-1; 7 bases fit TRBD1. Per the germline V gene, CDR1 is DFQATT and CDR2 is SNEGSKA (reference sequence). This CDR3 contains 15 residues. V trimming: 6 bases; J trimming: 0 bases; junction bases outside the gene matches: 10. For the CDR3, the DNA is TGCAGTGCGGTAAGACAGGGTCCCATGAACACTGAAGCTTTCTTT. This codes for CSAVRQGPMNTEAFF.

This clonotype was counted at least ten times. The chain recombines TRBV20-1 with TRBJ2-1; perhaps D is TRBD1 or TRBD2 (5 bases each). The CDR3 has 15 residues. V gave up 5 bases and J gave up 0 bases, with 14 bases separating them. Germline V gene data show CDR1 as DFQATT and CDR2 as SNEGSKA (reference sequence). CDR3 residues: CSAQDPGHSYNEQFF. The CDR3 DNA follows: TGCAGTGCTCAAGACCCGGGGCACTCCTACAATGAGCAGTTCTTC.

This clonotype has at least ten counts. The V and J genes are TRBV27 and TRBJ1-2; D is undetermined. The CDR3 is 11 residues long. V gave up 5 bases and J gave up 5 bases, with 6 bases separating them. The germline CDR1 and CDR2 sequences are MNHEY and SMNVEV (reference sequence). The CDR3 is CASSAGYGYTF. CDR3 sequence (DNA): TGTGCCAGCAGTGCGGGTTATGGCTACACCTTC.

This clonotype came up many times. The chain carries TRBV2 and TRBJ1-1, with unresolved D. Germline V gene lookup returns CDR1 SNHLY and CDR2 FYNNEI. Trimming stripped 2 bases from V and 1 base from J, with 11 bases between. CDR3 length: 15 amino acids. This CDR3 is CASSERSLGNTEAFF. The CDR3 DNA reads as TGTGCCAGCAGTGAACGCTCCCTGGGGAACACTGAAGCTTTCTTT.

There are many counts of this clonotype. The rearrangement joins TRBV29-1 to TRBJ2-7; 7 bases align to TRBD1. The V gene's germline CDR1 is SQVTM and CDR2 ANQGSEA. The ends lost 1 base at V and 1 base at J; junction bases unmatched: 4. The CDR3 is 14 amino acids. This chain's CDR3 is CSVEVRDRSYEQYF. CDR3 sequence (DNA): TGCAGCGTTGAAGTCAGGGACAGATCCTACGAGCAGTACTTC.

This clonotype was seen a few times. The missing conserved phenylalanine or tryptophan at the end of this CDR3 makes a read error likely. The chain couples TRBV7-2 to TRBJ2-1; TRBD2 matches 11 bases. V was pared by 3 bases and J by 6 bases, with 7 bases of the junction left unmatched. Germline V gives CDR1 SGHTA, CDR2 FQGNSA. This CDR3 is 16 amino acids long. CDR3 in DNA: TGTGCCAGCAGCTTGGATAGCGGGGGGGCAGTCAATGAGCAGTTCGTC. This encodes CASSLDSGGAVNEQFV.

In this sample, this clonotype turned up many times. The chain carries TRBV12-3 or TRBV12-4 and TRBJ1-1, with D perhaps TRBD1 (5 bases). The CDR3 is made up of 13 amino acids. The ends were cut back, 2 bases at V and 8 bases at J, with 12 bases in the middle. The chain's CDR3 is CASSLNPRGEAFF. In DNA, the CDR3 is TGTGCCAGCAGTTTAAACCCGAGGGGAGAAGCTTTCTTT.

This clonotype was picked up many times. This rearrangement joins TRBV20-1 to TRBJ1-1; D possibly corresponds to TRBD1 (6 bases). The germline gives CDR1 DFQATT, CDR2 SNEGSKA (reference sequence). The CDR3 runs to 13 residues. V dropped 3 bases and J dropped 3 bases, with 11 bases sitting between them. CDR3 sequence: CSAREQGDTEAFF. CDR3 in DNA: TGCAGTGCTAGGGAACAGGGAGACACTGAAGCTTTCTTT.

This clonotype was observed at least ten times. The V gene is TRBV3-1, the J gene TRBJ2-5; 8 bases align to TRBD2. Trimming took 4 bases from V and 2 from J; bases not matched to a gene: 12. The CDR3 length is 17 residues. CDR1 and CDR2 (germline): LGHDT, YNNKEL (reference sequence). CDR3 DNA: TGTGCCAGCAGCCCCCAAATTGTCCAGCGGGGGCAAGAGACCCAGTACTTC. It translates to CASSPQIVQRGQETQYF.

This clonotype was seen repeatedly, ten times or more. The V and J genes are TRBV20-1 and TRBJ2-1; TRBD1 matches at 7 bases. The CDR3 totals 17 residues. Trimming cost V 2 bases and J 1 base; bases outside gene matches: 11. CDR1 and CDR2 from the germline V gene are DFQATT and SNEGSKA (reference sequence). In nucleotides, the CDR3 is TGCAGTGCTAGATCACGGACAGGCCTAATTTCCTACAATGAGCAGTTCTTC. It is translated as CSARSRTGLISYNEQFF.

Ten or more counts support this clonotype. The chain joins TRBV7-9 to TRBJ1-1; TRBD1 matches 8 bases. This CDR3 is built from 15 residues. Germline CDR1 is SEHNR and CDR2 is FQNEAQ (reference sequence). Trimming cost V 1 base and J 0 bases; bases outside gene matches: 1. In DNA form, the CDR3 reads TGTGCCAGCAGCTTAGGGGACAGGATGAACACTGAAGCTTTCTTT. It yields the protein CASSLGDRMNTEAFF.

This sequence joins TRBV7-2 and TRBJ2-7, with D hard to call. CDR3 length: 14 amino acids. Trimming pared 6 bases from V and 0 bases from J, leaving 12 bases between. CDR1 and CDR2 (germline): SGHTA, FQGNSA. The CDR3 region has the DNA TGTGCCAGCAGTGCCTTAGTTGGCTCCTACGAGCAGTACTTC. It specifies CASSALVGSYEQYF.

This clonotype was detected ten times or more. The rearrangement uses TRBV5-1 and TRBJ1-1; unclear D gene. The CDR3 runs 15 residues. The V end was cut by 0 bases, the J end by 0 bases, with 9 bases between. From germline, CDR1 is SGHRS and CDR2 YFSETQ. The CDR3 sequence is CASSLVGDLNTEAFF. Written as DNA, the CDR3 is TGCGCCAGCAGCTTGGTAGGCGATTTGAACACTGAAGCTTTCTTT.

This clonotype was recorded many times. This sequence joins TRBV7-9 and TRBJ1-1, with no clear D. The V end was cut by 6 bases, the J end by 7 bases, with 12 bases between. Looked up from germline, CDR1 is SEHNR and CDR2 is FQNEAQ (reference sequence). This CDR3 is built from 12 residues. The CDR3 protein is CASRLEAVEAFF. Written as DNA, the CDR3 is TGTGCCAGCAGGCTCGAGGCGGTTGAAGCTTTCTTT.

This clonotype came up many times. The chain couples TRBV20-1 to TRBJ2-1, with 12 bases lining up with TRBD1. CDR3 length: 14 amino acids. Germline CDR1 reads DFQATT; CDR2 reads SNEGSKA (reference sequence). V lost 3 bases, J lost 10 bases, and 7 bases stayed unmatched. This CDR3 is CSASPGQGAGEQFF. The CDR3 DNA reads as TGCAGTGCTAGCCCGGGACAGGGGGCGGGAGAGCAGTTCTTC.

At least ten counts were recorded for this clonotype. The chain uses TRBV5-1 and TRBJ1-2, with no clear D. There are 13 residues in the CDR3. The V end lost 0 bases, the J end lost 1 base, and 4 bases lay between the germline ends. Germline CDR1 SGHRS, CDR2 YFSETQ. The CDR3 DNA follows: TGCGCCAGCAGCTTGGATGTTAACTATGGCTACACCTTC. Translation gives CASSLDVNYGYTF.

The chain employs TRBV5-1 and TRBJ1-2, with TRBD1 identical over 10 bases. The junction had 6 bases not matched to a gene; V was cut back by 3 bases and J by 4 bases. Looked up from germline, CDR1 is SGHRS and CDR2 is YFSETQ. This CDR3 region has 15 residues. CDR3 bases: TGCGCCAGCAGCTCGGGACAGGGGATGATCTATGGCTACACCTTC. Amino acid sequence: CASSSGQGMIYGYTF.

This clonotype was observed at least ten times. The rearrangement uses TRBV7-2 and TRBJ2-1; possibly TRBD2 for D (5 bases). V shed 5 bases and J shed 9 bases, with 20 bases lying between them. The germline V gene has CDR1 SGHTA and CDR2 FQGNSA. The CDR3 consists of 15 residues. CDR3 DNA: TGTGCCAGCAGCCCCAACGGAGGCCCACGGAGTGAGCAGTTCTTC. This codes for CASSPNGGPRSEQFF.

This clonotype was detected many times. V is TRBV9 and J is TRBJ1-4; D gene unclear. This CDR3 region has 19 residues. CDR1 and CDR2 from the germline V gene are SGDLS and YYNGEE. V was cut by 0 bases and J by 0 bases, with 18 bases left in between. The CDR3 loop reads CASSVAALSPLSTNEKLFF. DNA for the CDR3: TGTGCCAGCAGCGTAGCCGCTCTTTCTCCCTTATCAACTAATGAAAAACTGTTTTTT.

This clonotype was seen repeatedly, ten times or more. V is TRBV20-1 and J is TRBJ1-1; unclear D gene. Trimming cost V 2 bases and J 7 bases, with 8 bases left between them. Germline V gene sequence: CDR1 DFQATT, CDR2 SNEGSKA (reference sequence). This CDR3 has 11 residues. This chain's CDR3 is CSARRGVEAFF. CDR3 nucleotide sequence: TGCAGTGCTAGACGCGGGGTTGAAGCTTTCTTT.